These T cell receptor beta chains were read from a single sample in a study of identical twins. TCRdb re-called the 5' RACE reads with MiXCR, one entry per CDR3 protein. The data hold about 890,000 distinct CDR3 sequences, with roughly 12% observed a single time. These same data were also listed under a study on yellow fever vaccine responses in identical twins.

The sample comprised PBMCs. These receptors were obtained from a woman younger than 30 in good health. Each CDR3 is given with its conserved first and last residue. The D gene is left open where the match is weak. Expanded clones get a size class; other rows say once, few or many, or leave the size out.

v_gene,abundance,j_gene,d_gene,CDR3aa,CDR3nt
TRBV7-3,.,TRBJ2-1,.,CASSLSGEVYNEQFF,TGTGCCAGCAGTCTATCAGGGGAGGTCTACAATGAGCAGTTCTTC
TRBV20-1,few,TRBJ1-1,.,CSATPGGGNTEAFF,TGCAGTGCTACCCCTGGGGGTGGGAACACTGAAGCTTTCTTT
TRBV28,few,TRBJ2-7,TRBD1,CASSPPGTVTYEQYF,TGTGCCAGCAGTCCCCCCGGGACAGTAACCTACGAGCAGTACTTC
TRBV7-9,few,TRBJ2-1,TRBD2,CASSLEAGRAYNEQFF,TGTGCCAGCAGCTTAGAAGCGGGAAGAGCCTACAATGAGCAGTTCTTC
TRBV5-5,few,TRBJ1-2,.,CASSLYWTALNYGYTF,TGTGCCAGCAGCTTGTACTGGACAGCTCTTAACTATGGCTACACCTTC
TRBV2,.,TRBJ1-2,.,CASTIQGHMNYGYTF,TGTGCCAGCACCATACAGGGACACATGAACTATGGCTACACCTTC
TRBV7-6,few,TRBJ2-1,TRBD1,CASTPGTGGYNEQFF,TGTGCCAGCACCCCGGGGACAGGGGGCTACAATGAGCAGTTCTTC
TRBV9,.,TRBJ2-3,TRBD2,CASSREEREVQLRTDTQYF,TGTGCCAGCAGCCGAGAGGAGCGGGAGGTACAACTACGCACAGATACGCAGTATTTT
TRBV12-3/TRBV12-4,.,TRBJ2-5,TRBD2,CASIKAGGSQETQYF,TGTGCCAGCATCAAAGCGGGAGGGTCACAAGAGACCCAGTACTTC
TRBV28,once,TRBJ2-3,.,CASSPSLRGPVVADTQYF,TGTGCCAGCAGTCCCTCGTTGCGGGGGCCAGTGGTGGCAGATACGCAGTATTTT
TRBV28,few,TRBJ2-3,TRBD1,CASSWTGGVDTQYF,TGTGCCAGCAGTTGGACAGGGGGCGTAGATACGCAGTATTTT
TRBV12-3/TRBV12-4,.,TRBJ2-2,.,CASRLLAVTGELFF,TGTGCCAGCAGACTTCTGGCGGTCACCGGGGAGCTGTTTTTT
TRBV13,many,TRBJ2-7,TRBD2,CASSLGTSDEQYF,TGTGCCAGCAGCCTAGGGACTAGCGACGAGCAGTACTTC
TRBV12-3/TRBV12-4,few,TRBJ1-1,TRBD1,CASRTGYTEAFF,TGTGCCAGCAGGACAGGGTACACTGAAGCTTTCTTT
TRBV12-3/TRBV12-4,.,TRBJ2-7,TRBD2,CASTRRQAGGPYEQYF,TGTGCCAGCACCCGCCGGCAGGCGGGAGGGCCCTACGAGCAGTACTTC
TRBV4-2,many,TRBJ2-5,TRBD2,CASSQELAGALRETQYF,TGTGCCAGCAGCCAAGAGCTAGCGGGGGCCTTGAGGGAGACCCAGTACTTC
TRBV20-1,few,TRBJ2-7,TRBD2,CSARDGLAGGLSYEQYF,TGCAGTGCTAGAGATGGACTAGCGGGAGGGCTCTCCTACGAGCAGTACTTC
TRBV29-1,few,TRBJ2-3,TRBD2,CSVEGRGGLGTDTQYF,TGCAGCGTTGAGGGTCGTGGGGGACTAGGCACAGATACGCAGTATTTT
TRBV24-1,many,TRBJ2-2,.,CATRGQAAGELFF,TGTGCCACCAGGGGGCAAGCCGCCGGGGAGCTGTTTTTT
TRBV20-1,.,TRBJ1-2,TRBD1,CSAKGTGHAINYGYTF,TGCAGTGCTAAAGGGACAGGGCACGCGATAAACTATGGCTACACCTTC
TRBV7-9,few,TRBJ2-1,.,CASSSLGYNEQFF,TGTGCCAGCAGCTCACTGGGATACAATGAGCAGTTCTTC
TRBV6-1,.,TRBJ2-4,TRBD1,CASSPTGTGNIQYF,TGTGCCAGCAGTCCTACCGGGACAGGGAACATTCAGTACTTC
TRBV29-1,many,TRBJ2-1,TRBD1,CSVGDSLYNEQFF,TGCAGCGTCGGGGACAGTTTATACAATGAGCAGTTCTTC
TRBV20-1,few,TRBJ1-5,TRBD1,CSAITGGKSNQPQHF,TGCAGTGCCATAACAGGGGGCAAGAGCAATCAGCCCCAGCATTTT